The 28 T cell receptor beta chains below were found in one sample sequenced in a study of blood T cell repertoires in COVID-19. Assay used: immunoSEQ multiplex PCR; TCRdb lists only in-frame clones, some missing. The data hold some 490,000 clones, with roughly nine tenths observed a single time. The sample was PBMCs or T cells enriched from blood (not recorded which). These receptor sequences come from a woman aged 55-70 years who had recovered from COVID-19.

The rearrangement joins TRBV12-5 to TRBJ1-1; D is unresolved. The V gene's germline CDR1 is LGHNT and CDR2 FRNRAP. The CDR3 loop spans 15 amino acids. Trimming cost V 2 bases and J 5 bases, with 15 bases left between them. In nucleotides, the CDR3 is TGTGCTAGTGGTTTGTCCTCTACGTTGTATACTGAAGCTTTCTTT. It is translated as CASGLSSTLYTEAFF.

V usage is TRBV3-1 (or the pseudogene TRBV3-2) and J usage is TRBJ2-1; 13 bases are shared with TRBD2. Germline CDR1 and CDR2: LGHDT and YNNKEL (reference sequence). The CDR3 is 16 amino acids. After removal of 4 bases from V and 5 bases from J, the junction contained 5 bases not matched to a gene. DNA for the CDR3: TGTGCCAGCAGCCCCCGACTAGCGGGGGGAGACAATGAGCAGTTCTTC. It encodes CASSPRLAGGDNEQFF.

V gene TRBV5-5 combines with J gene TRBJ2-7; unclear D gene. This CDR3 region has 13 residues. From germline, CDR1 is SGHKS and CDR2 YYEKEE (reference sequence). V dropped 2 bases and J dropped 4 bases, with 10 bases sitting between them. The chain's CDR3 is CASSFGWAYEQYV. The CDR3 DNA is TGTGCCAGCAGCTTTGGATGGGCGTACGAGCAGTACGTC.

This clone showed up just a few times. V usage is TRBV4-1 and J usage is TRBJ2-7, with D tentatively TRBD1 (6 bases). Germline values: CDR1 MGHRA, CDR2 YSYEKL. The CDR3 runs to 15 residues. V was trimmed by 1 base and J by 1 base, leaving 11 bases between them. Written as DNA, the CDR3 is TGCGCCAGCAGCCAAGCACCAGGGGCTTCCTACGAGCAGTACTTC. Encoded protein: CASSQAPGASYEQYF.

The chain is built from TRBV9 and TRBJ1-5; weak D call: TRBD1 (6 bases). The CDR3 sequence is 14 residues long. V shed 3 bases and J shed 6 bases, with 13 bases lying between them. Germline assignment: CDR1 SGDLS and CDR2 YYNGEE. The CDR3 nucleotides read TGTGCCAGCAGCGACCGGGACACCCCTCAGCCCCAGCATTTT. Its protein product is CASSDRDTPQPQHF.

This chain joins TRBV6-1 and TRBJ1-5; D gene unclear. V was shortened by 3 bases and J by 4 bases, with 19 bases between the two germline ends. Germline V gene sequence: CDR1 MNHNS, CDR2 SASEGT. This CDR3 spans 17 amino acids. Written as DNA, the CDR3 is TGTGCCAGCAGTGATTGGGCTCAAGCAAGAGCTAATCAGCCCCAGCATTTT. Translated: CASSDWAQARANQPQHF.

The genes are TRBV6-2 or TRBV6-3 and TRBJ1-2, with a weak D call TRBD1 (6 bases). This CDR3 is 14 amino acids long. V gave up 5 bases and J gave up 8 bases, with 18 bases separating them. Germline-derived CDR1 and CDR2 are MNHEY and SVGEGT. The CDR3 bases are TGTGCCAGCAGTCGGGACACCGCTCCCACCGGCTACACCTTC. Encoded protein: CASSRDTAPTGYTF.

This clone is a singleton in its sample. The junction departs from germline at one end; a sequencing error may be responsible. The rearrangement links TRBV7-2 to TRBJ2-3; 7 bases are shared with TRBD1. This CDR3 has 15 residues. Germline CDR1 SGHTA, CDR2 FQGNSA. CDR3 amino acids: CASSPGGMGTDTQYF. For the CDR3, the DNA is TGTGCCAGCAGCCCAGGGGGAATGGGCACCGATACGCAGTATTTT.

V gene TRBV3-1 (or the pseudogene TRBV3-2) combines with J gene TRBJ1-2, with D maybe TRBD1 (6 bases). CDR1 and CDR2 from the germline V gene are LGHDT and YNNKEL (reference sequence). The CDR3 extends over 13 amino acids. The V gene lost 6 bases and the J gene lost 4 bases, with 12 bases spanning the gap. The CDR3, as DNA: TGTGCCAGCAGATCCAGGGGCGGCTATGGCTACACCTTC. Amino acid sequence: CASRSRGGYGYTF.

The rearrangement links TRBV12-3 or TRBV12-4 to TRBJ1-6; D not resolved. With 7 bases removed from V and 9 bases from J, the gap between germline ends came to 13 bases. The length of the CDR3 is 13 residues. The CDR3 bases are TGTGCCAGCACCCTTGGACTAGGTTCACCCCTCCACTTT. Its protein product is CASTLGLGSPLHF.

This chain links TRBV6-5 with TRBJ1-2; D perhaps matches TRBD1 (6 bases). The germline V gene encodes CDR1 MNHEY and CDR2 SVGAGI. The CDR3 has 13 amino acids. V was clipped by 6 bases and J by 8 bases, with 16 bases between them. CDR3 amino acids: CASRGGPWAGYTF. DNA for the CDR3: TGTGCCAGCAGGGGGGGGCCTTGGGCAGGCTACACCTTC.

A single count supports this clone. The sample has other DNA sequences that encode this CDR3 too. This chain connects TRBV5-1 to TRBJ2-5, with D maybe TRBD1 (7 bases). V shed 0 bases and J shed 4 bases, with 10 bases lying between them. There are 14 residues in the CDR3. From germline, CDR1 is SGHRS and CDR2 YFSETQ. The CDR3 is CASSLAGGGETQYF. In DNA, the CDR3 is TGCGCCAGCAGCTTGGCAGGGGGAGGAGAGACCCAGTACTTC.

The chain has TRBV18 and TRBJ1-4, with 7 bases identical to TRBD1. The CDR3 is 13 amino acids. Germline-derived CDR1 and CDR2 are KGHSH and LQKENI. J lost 12 bases, V lost 3 bases, and 7 bases had no gene match. CDR3 region: CASSPQTGVELFF. Here the CDR3 DNA reads TGTGCCAGCTCACCGCAAACAGGGGTGGAACTGTTTTTT.

The gene calls are TRBV5-1 and TRBJ2-6; D call uncertain. CDR3 length equals 15 residues. Between the trimmed V and J ends, which lost 0 bases and 2 bases, there was a span of 6 bases. The germline V gene has CDR1 SGHRS and CDR2 YFSETQ. In DNA form, the CDR3 reads TGCGCCAGCAGCTTGGGAGGAGCTGGGGCCAACGTCCTGACTTTC. Amino acid sequence: CASSLGGAGANVLTF.

This chain connects TRBV27 to TRBJ2-2; 10 positions match TRBD1. V lost 3 bases and J lost 5; bases outside the gene matches: 3. The CDR3 covers 15 residues. Germline V gives CDR1 MNHEY, CDR2 SMNVEV (reference sequence). Here the CDR3 DNA reads TGTGCCAGCAGTTTTTGGACAGGGGGAACCGGGGAGCTGTTTTTT. It yields the protein CASSFWTGGTGELFF.

The V and J genes are TRBV4-1 and TRBJ2-5, with D possibly matching TRBD2 (6 bases). The CDR3 is 14 residues long. Germline values: CDR1 MGHRA, CDR2 YSYEKL. V lost 0 bases to trimming and J lost 8 bases, with 13 bases between them. The CDR3: CASSQDSGAGTQYF. CDR3 in DNA: TGCGCCAGCAGCCAAGACAGCGGCGCGGGAACCCAGTACTTC.

The chain links TRBV4-1 to TRBJ1-2, with 8 bases aligning to TRBD1. Unmatched junction bases numbered 5, after V lost 0 bases and J lost 5 bases. The CDR3 is 15 residues long. The germline V gene encodes CDR1 MGHRA and CDR2 YSYEKL. The CDR3 region is CASSQDGQGRYGYTF. CDR3 sequence (DNA): TGCGCCAGCAGCCAAGACGGACAGGGAAGATATGGCTACACCTTC.

This chain joins TRBV12-3 or TRBV12-4 and TRBJ2-1; TRBD1 matches at 10 bases. Trimming removed 6 bases from V and 6 bases from J; junction bases left unmatched: 2. The CDR3 consists of 13 residues. The CDR3 region has the DNA TGTGCCAGCAGCAGGACAGGGGGCAATGAGCAGTTCTTC. It codes for CASSRTGGNEQFF.

This chain connects TRBV14 to TRBJ1-1, with 7 bases lining up with TRBD1. Trimming took 6 bases from V and 1 from J; bases not matched to a gene: 8. This CDR3 comprises 15 residues. The germline CDR1 and CDR2 sequences are SGHDN and FVKESK. The CDR3 DNA reads as TGTGCCAGCAGGCCCACAGGGGCCCCGAACACTGAAGCTTTCTTT. Translation: CASRPTGAPNTEAFF.

The chain recombines TRBV5-4 with TRBJ2-7; 12 bases map to TRBD2. The CDR3 contains 15 residues. Germline V lookup: CDR1 SGHNT, CDR2 YYREEE (reference sequence). V was pared by 4 bases and J by 0 bases, with 2 bases of the junction left unmatched. CDR3 region: CASSPGLAGSYEQYF. Here the CDR3 DNA reads TGTGCCAGCAGCCCGGGACTAGCGGGCTCCTACGAGCAGTACTTC.

This clone has only one observation. V and J are TRBV10-2 and TRBJ2-7; 8 positions match TRBD1. Germline V gene lookup returns CDR1 WSHSY and CDR2 SAAADI. The V and J ends lost 11 bases and 7 bases, in that order; junction bases with no gene match: 10. There are 12 residues in the CDR3. The CDR3 nucleotides read TGCGCCGTAAGGACAGGGACGTGGGAGCAGTACTTC. Its protein product is CAVRTGTWEQYF.

The chain combines TRBV19 with TRBJ1-2; 10 bases fit TRBD1. CDR1 is LNHDA, CDR2 SQIVND, per germline (reference sequence). With V trimmed by 6 bases and J by 7 bases, 8 bases remained unmatched. CDR3 length: 14 residues. The CDR3 reads CASSDRGQTVGYTF. The CDR3 region has the DNA TGTGCCAGTAGCGACAGGGGGCAGACAGTTGGCTACACCTTC. The full variable domain, completed using reference TRBV19 and TRBJ1-2, is DGGITQSPKYLFRKEGQNVTLSCEQNLNHDAMYWYRQDPGQGLRLIYYSQIVNDFQKGDIAEGYSVSREKKESFPLTVTSAQKNPTAFYLCASSDRGQTVGYTFGSGTRLTVV.

The chain joins TRBV5-1 to TRBJ2-2; D is perhaps TRBD1 (5 bases). CDR3 length equals 15 residues. Germline values: CDR1 SGHRS, CDR2 YFSETQ. V shed 6 bases and J shed 0 bases, with 12 bases lying between them. CDR3 bases: TGCGCCAGCAAGATCGGACATTCGAACACCGGGGAGCTGTTTTTT. It is translated as CASKIGHSNTGELFF.

This chain uses TRBV5-1 with TRBJ1-5; D is perhaps TRBD1 (5 bases). The CDR3 is made up of 13 amino acids. The germline V gene has CDR1 SGHRS and CDR2 YFSETQ. Trimming shortened V by 4 bases and J by 4 bases, and 9 bases separated the two germline ends. DNA for the CDR3: TGCGCCAGCAGCGGGGGGGAGAATCAGCCCCAGCATTTT. As protein: CASSGGENQPQHF.

This chain links TRBV18 with TRBJ2-1; TRBD1 might be the D (5 bases). There are 13 residues in the CDR3. Trimming stripped 3 bases from V and 5 bases from J, with 8 bases between. Germline CDR1 and CDR2: KGHSH and LQKENI. The CDR3 reads CASSPSRDNEQFF. The CDR3 nucleotides read TGTGCCAGCTCACCTTCCAGGGACAATGAGCAGTTCTTC.

J is TRBJ2-3 and V is TRBV2, with 11 bases fitting TRBD1. CDR1 is SNHLY and CDR2 is FYNNEI in the germline V gene. The CDR3 runs 18 residues. The junction had 11 bases not matched to a gene; V was cut back by 3 bases and J by 3 bases. CDR3 nucleotides: TGTGCCAGCAGTGACGGCTTGGGGGGGACAGGGGGTACAGATACGCAGTATTTT. This encodes CASSDGLGGTGGTDTQYF.

The chain employs TRBV3-1 (or the pseudogene TRBV3-2) and TRBJ1-2; no clear D. This CDR3 is 15 amino acids long. Germline CDR1 reads LGHDT; CDR2 reads YNNKEL (reference sequence). Trimming pared 2 bases from V and 4 bases from J, leaving 14 bases between. The CDR3 spells CASSQPAMAGYGYTF. The CDR3 nucleotides read TGTGCCAGCAGCCAACCCGCGATGGCAGGCTATGGCTACACCTTC.

The V gene is TRBV19, the J gene TRBJ1-1; D is uncertain. The CDR3 sequence is 16 residues long. V shed 3 bases and J shed 0 bases, with 14 bases lying between them. Germline CDR1 reads LNHDA; CDR2 reads SQIVND (reference sequence). CDR3 sequence (DNA): TGTGCCAGTAGTATCCATTTTAGCACGATGAACACTGAAGCTTTCTTT. Encoded protein: CASSIHFSTMNTEAFF.